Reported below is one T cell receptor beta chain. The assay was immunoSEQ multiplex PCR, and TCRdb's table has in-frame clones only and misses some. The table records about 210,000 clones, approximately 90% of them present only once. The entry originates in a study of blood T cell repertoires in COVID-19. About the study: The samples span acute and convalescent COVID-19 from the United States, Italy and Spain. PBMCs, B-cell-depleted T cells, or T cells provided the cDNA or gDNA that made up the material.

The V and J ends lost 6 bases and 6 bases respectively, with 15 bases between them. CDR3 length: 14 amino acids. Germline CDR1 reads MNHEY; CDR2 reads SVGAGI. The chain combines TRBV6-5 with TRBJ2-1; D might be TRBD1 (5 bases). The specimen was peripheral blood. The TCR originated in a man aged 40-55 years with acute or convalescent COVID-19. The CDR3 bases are TGTGCCAGCAGGAACCGCAGGGTAGGCAATGAGCAGTTCTTC. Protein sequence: CASRNRRVGNEQFF.